The clone carrying this T cell receptor (beta chain) came up a few times. Its antigen is not known. This record comes from a study of CD8+ T cells in alopecia areata. Study overall: Treated patients swallowed 5 to 10 mg of oral tofacitinib twice daily.

Points from the study as a whole: The study found that many expanded lesional clones persisted in scalp and blood during tofacitinib.

Germline values: CDR1 SEHNR, CDR2 FQNEAQ (reference sequence). Trimming took 4 bases from V and 0 from J, leaving 12 bases between them. The CDR3 is made up of 15 amino acids. Treatment specified: oral pan-JAK inhibitor, 5-10 mg twice daily. Alopecia areata patients gave lesional scalp punch biopsies and peripheral blood samples. Investigators isolated RNA and reverse transcribed it into cDNA to act as the sequencing template. Profiled with immunoSEQ multiplex PCR; TCRdb holds only in-frame clones, not every one. The data contain about 180,000 clones, 51% of them singletons. The chain joins TRBV7-9 to TRBJ2-5; a weak D match, TRBD2 (6 bases). The clonotype originates from a human donor with alopecia areata. Sequenced here: CD8+ T cells sorted from blood, sampled at roughly week 53, from a patient treated with tofacitinib. CDR3 residues: CASSSSGGDQETQYF. In nucleotides, the CDR3 is TGTGCCAGCAGCTCCAGTGGCGGGGACCAAGAGACCCAGTACTTC.